What follows are 23 T cell receptor delta chains derived from one specimen sequenced in a study of γδ T cells in repeated Plasmodium falciparum infection. TCRdb re-identified clones in the multiplex PCR reads via CATT. The data contain 45,000 to 60,000 delta-chain clones, 1.5% to 2% of them singletons. Gammadelta T cells were flow-sorted from PBMC into Vgamma9/Vdelta2+ and Vdelta2-negative populations for bulk analysis. Sequencing was done on a sample of gamma-delta T cells from blood. These receptors all stem from a pool of human donors (malaria-infected and uninfected, not separated).

This clone was seen repeatedly, ten times or more. This likely came from a read error, as a far larger clone is one base away. The sample has other DNA sequences that encode this CDR3 too. Written as DNA, the CDR3 is TGCGCCTTCCCCCCCTTCCTGTTTGGGGGATACTCGGACACCGATAAACTCATCTTT. It specifies CAFPPFLFGGYSDTDKLIF. This chain links TRDV3 with TRDJ1; TRDD3 agrees at 10 bases. CDR3 length: 19 amino acids. CDR1 is TVYSNPD, CDR2 GDNSRS, per germline (reference sequence).

To note about this clone: TCRdb has a much larger clone's protein, which differs at residue 22 from the translation of this DNA, likely because of a read error; what is shown is the protein translated from the DNA. The J gene was not called, though the V gene is TRDV3; the table assigns TRDD3, which was not confirmed against the DNA. This CDR3 is built from 24 residues. Germline values: CDR1 TVYSNPD, CDR2 GDNSRS (reference sequence). Here the CDR3 DNA reads TGTGCCTTTGTCATCGCTCCGAAACTATCTACTGGGGGATACGGGCCTCTCTACACCGATAAACCCATCTTT. It yields the protein CAFVIAPKLSTGGYGPLYTDKPIF.

In its sample, this clone was seen many times. TCRdb assigns this DNA the protein of a much larger clone, which departs from its translation at residue 18; this likely reflects a read error, and the protein shown comes from translating the DNA. The chain joins TRDV2 to TRDJ1, with TRDD3 identical over 12 bases. CDR3 length: 21 residues. CDR1 GEAIGNYY and CDR2 EKD come from the germline V gene. The CDR3 nucleotides are TGTGCCTGTGACACTCTTTTACTGGGGGATACTGACCTCGACAACACCGATAGACTCATCTTT. Protein: CACDTLLLGDTDLDNTDRLIF.

This clone has just a few counts. The protein recorded in TCRdb matches a much larger clone and deviates from this DNA's translation at residue 12, suggesting a read error; the protein here is obtained by translating the DNA. This chain joins TRDV1 and TRDJ1; 8 nucleotides line up with TRDD3. No J gene is reported in TCRdb; it was inferred here by comparing the DNA with germline. Germline lookup yields CDR1 TSWWSYY and CDR2 QGS. The CDR3 totals 26 residues. Trimming at V came to 0 bases and at J to 0 bases, leaving 33 bases not matched to a gene. The CDR3 here is CALGELALSPSHIEGYAKQYTDKLIF. CDR3 nucleotide sequence: TGTGCTCTTGGGGAACTGGCCCTTTCCCCTTCCCACATCGAGGGATACGCCAAACAGTACACCGATAAACTCATCTTT.

This clone was counted only a few times. This likely came from a read error, as a far larger clone is one base away. Other DNA sequences in this sample translate to the same CDR3. This sequence joins TRDV3 and TRDJ1; D unclear. TCRdb leaves out the J gene; it was filled in here by matching the DNA to germline. Trimming took off 3 bases at V and 2 bases at J, with 37 bases between the two ends. The CDR3 contains 21 residues. The germline gives CDR1 TVYSNPD, CDR2 GDNSRS (reference sequence). The CDR3, as DNA: TGTGCCTTCACTACTGTACCTTACGGCAGCCCGTATCATGCTAATACCGATAAACTCATCTTT. Translation gives CAFTTVPYGSPYHANTDKLIF.

Comment on this clone: TCRdb records a much larger clone's protein for this DNA, with a difference at residue 7 that likely arises from a read error; the protein given is the translation of the DNA. The chain uses TRDV1 and TRDJ1, with no clear D. Matching the DNA to germline supplied the J gene, which TCRdb does not give. The germline V gene encodes CDR1 TSWWSYY and CDR2 QGS. Trimming took off 4 bases at V and 1 base at J, with 7 bases between the two ends. This CDR3 is 13 amino acids long. The CDR3 region is CALGGYSTDKLIF. The CDR3 DNA reads TGTGCTCTTGGGGGTTATAGCACCGATAAACTCATCTTT.

Points on this clone: The TCRdb record carries a much larger clone's protein, which differs from this DNA's translation at residue 11; a read error is the likely cause, and the protein listed here is the DNA translation. In the same sample, other DNA sequences code for this CDR3. This rearrangement joins TRDV3 to TRDJ1; TRDD3 aligns across 13 bases. The CDR3 contains 24 residues. Germline-derived CDR1 and CDR2 are TVYSNPD and GDNSRS (reference sequence). The chain's CDR3 is CAFSYPSYLGGVLGDTLYTDKLIF. CDR3 DNA sequence: TGTGCCTTTAGCTACCCTTCCTACTTAGGGGGTGTACTGGGGGATACGCTGTACACCGATAAACTCATCTTC.

This clone showed up just a few times. This likely came from a read error, as a far larger clone is one base away. This CDR3 is also generated by other DNA sequences in the sample. The CDR3 DNA reads as TGTGCTCTTGGCTTCCTACCCCTGTCGTACTGGGGGCTCCGGTACACCGATAAACTCATCTTC. The encoded protein is CALGFLPLSYWGLRYTDKLIF. The J gene is uncalled and the V gene is TRDV1; TRDD3 is taken as the D call from the table, unchecked against the DNA. The germline CDR1 and CDR2 sequences are TSWWSYY and QGS. The CDR3 sequence is 21 residues long.

This clone has a count of ten or more. Here the CDR3 reads CALGEAFPLERTDKLIF. The CDR3 bases are TGTGCTCTTGGGGAAGCCTTCCCTTTGGAGCGTACCGATAAACTCATCTTT. The chain employs TRDV1 and TRDJ1; maybe TRDD2 (6 bases). The CDR3 runs to 17 residues. CDR1 and CDR2 (germline): TSWWSYY, QGS. V lost 2 bases, J lost 2 bases, and 18 bases lay in between.

On this clone itself: This DNA translates differently at residue 15 from the TCRdb protein, which is that of a much larger clone; a read error is likely, and the protein shown is the DNA's own translation. The V and J genes are TRDV2 and TRDJ1, with 8 bases fitting TRDD3. TCRdb offers no J gene call, so here the DNA was matched to germline to obtain one. This CDR3 has 18 amino acids. The V gene's germline CDR1 is GEAIGNYY and CDR2 EKD. CDR3 residues: CACDTAYWGSARADRLIF. The CDR3 DNA follows: TGTGCCTGTGACACCGCCTACTGGGGGTCCGCCCGGGCCGATAGACTCATCTTT.

This clone was detected many times. The protein TCRdb gives is from a much larger clone and does not agree with this DNA's translation at residue 13, likely a read error; the protein shown here comes from the DNA. The CDR3: CASLFWATLWADADKLIF. CDR3 bases: TGTGCCTCCCTGTTTTGGGCTACACTCTGGGCGGACGCCGATAAACTCATCTTT. This rearrangement joins TRDV3 to TRDJ1, with D maybe TRDD3 (5 bases). The J gene is absent in TCRdb and was assigned here via DNA matching to germline. Germline CDR1 TVYSNPD, CDR2 GDNSRS (reference sequence). The CDR3 sequence is 18 residues long. V was pared by 4 bases and J by 3 bases, with 30 bases between. The full variable domain, in which reference TRDV3 and TRDJ1 provide the parts outside the CDR3, is CDKVTQSSPDQTVASGSEVVLLCTYDTVYSNPDLFWYRIRPDYSFQFVFYGDNSRSEGADFTQGRFSVKHILTQKAFHLVISPVRTEDSATYYCASLFWATLWADADKLIFGKGTRVTVEP.

On this clone: TCRdb's entry gives the protein of a much larger clone, which mismatches this DNA's translation at residue 12, likely from a read error; the protein reported here is translated from the DNA. This chain links TRDV1 with TRDJ1; the match to TRDD3 covers 8 bases. TCRdb does not report a J gene; here it was assigned by matching the DNA to germline references. Germline values: CDR1 TSWWSYY, CDR2 QGS. V trimming: 0 bases; J trimming: 0 bases; junction bases outside the gene matches: 15. The CDR3 loop spans 20 amino acids. The CDR3 loop reads CALGELSFYWGVWYTDKLIF. The CDR3 DNA sequence: TGTGCTCTTGGGGAACTTTCCTTTTACTGGGGGGTATGGTACACCGATAAACTCATCTTT.

This clone showed up just a few times. TCRdb pairs this DNA with a much larger clone's protein that differs at residue 11, likely a read error; the protein shown was translated from the DNA. The chain is built from TRDV1 and TRDJ1, with D maybe TRDD3 (5 bases). Trimming pared 8 bases from V and 0 bases from J, leaving 37 bases between. The CDR3 runs 22 residues. Germline V gene lookup returns CDR1 TSWWSYY and CDR2 QGS. The CDR3 DNA sequence: TGTGCTCTTCTGGTTTTTGCGAAAAACTGGAGGATTATTCCCCCGTACACCGATAAACTCATCTTT. It codes for CALLVFAKNWRIIPPYTDKLIF.

The table lists this clone with a few counts. A far larger clone is a single base away, which makes a read error likely. This sample also contains other DNA sequences that code for the same CDR3. The genes are TRDV1 and TRDJ1, with 9 bases lining up with TRDD3. TCRdb carries no J gene annotation; the J gene was assigned here by matching the DNA with germline. The CDR3 totals 16 residues. Germline V gene data show CDR1 as TSWWSYY and CDR2 as QGS. CDR3 coding DNA: TGTGCCCTTGGGGAACTACTGGGGGACTTCCGCGATAAACTCATCTTT. It encodes CALGELLGDFRDKLIF.

This clone came up a few times. TCRdb's protein for this DNA is that of a much larger clone and differs from the translation at residue 6, likely a read error; the protein shown is the DNA translation. The rearrangement uses TRDV2 and TRDJ1; D is unresolved. The length of the CDR3 is 12 residues. Germline values: CDR1 GEAIGNYY, CDR2 EKD. Trimming removed 4 bases from V and 3 bases from J, with 8 bases in between. The chain's CDR3 is CACEGDPDKLIF. The CDR3 coding sequence is TGTGCCTGTGAGGGAGATCCCGATAAACTCATCTTT.

A remark on this clone: This DNA's translation and the protein TCRdb lists, from a much larger clone, do not match at residue 15, likely due to a read error; the protein shown is translated from the DNA. CDR3: CACPRNREGGYNHPPYTDKLIF. CDR3 in DNA: TGTGCCTGTCCCCGTAATCGGGAAGGGGGATACAACCACCCACCGTACACCGATAAACTCATCTTT. The rearrangement uses TRDV2 and TRDJ1; 9 bases line up with TRDD3. No J segment appears in TCRdb, so it was assigned here by matching the sequence to germline. Per the germline V gene, CDR1 is GEAIGNYY and CDR2 is EKD. The CDR3 is 22 residues long. The junction had 28 bases not matched to a gene; V was cut back by 6 bases and J by 0 bases.

The sample holds a few counts of this clone. TCRdb's listed protein matches a much larger clone and diverges from this DNA's translation at residue 12, likely through a read error; the protein shown comes from the DNA. The chain uses TRDV2 and TRDJ1; D perhaps matches TRDD3 (7 bases). As TCRdb names no J gene, one was assigned here on the basis of a DNA match to germline. V was clipped by 8 bases and J by 0 bases, with 36 bases between them. The germline V gene encodes CDR1 GEAIGNYY and CDR2 EKD. CDR3 length equals 21 residues. CDR3 DNA: TGTGCCTCCCGACCGAAATACCTTTACTACTGGAGGATACGGGACACCGATAAACTCATCTTT. Translated, it gives CASRPKYLYYWRIRDTDKLIF.

The table lists this clone with many counts. The TCRdb protein, from a much larger clone, departs from this DNA's translation at residue 3, likely by read error; the protein shown derives from the DNA. The chain links TRDV2 to TRDJ1, with D uncertain. Looked up from germline, CDR1 is GEAIGNYY and CDR2 is EKD. Trimming left V 9 bases short and J 2 bases short, with 12 bases between. The CDR3 spans 12 residues. The CDR3 loop reads CARTQATDKLIF. The CDR3 DNA reads TGTGCCCGTACCCAGGCTACCGATAAACTCATCTTT.

This clone was counted only a few times. A far larger clone lies a single base away; this is likely a read error. Other nucleotide sequences from this sample produce the same CDR3. The CDR3 loop is CAFAFPPNTDKLIF. CDR3 DNA: TGTGCCTTTGCCTTCCCTCCTAACACCGATAAACTCATCTTT. V gene TRDV3 combines with J gene TRDJ1; possible D gene TRDD2, 6 bases. TCRdb offers no J gene call, so here the DNA was matched to germline to obtain one. V was pared by 2 bases and J by 0 bases, with 13 bases between. Germline V lookup: CDR1 TVYSNPD, CDR2 GDNSRS (reference sequence). The CDR3 has 14 amino acids.

This clone was seen a handful of times. This DNA translates differently at residue 7 from the TCRdb protein, which is that of a much larger clone; a read error is likely, and the protein shown is the DNA's own translation. The chain has TRDV3 and TRDJ1; 8 nucleotides agree with TRDD3. Here the J gene was assigned by germline matching of the DNA, as TCRdb has none. This CDR3 has 19 residues. Unmatched junction bases numbered 21, after V lost 3 bases and J lost 0 bases. The germline V gene encodes CDR1 TVYSNPD and CDR2 GDNSRS (reference sequence). The CDR3 nucleotides are TGTGCCTTCGAACCTACTGCGAATTGTGGGGGATCCTACACCGATAAACTCATCTTT. Its protein is CAFEPTANCGGSYTDKLIF. Full variable domain (missing parts from reference TRDV3 and TRDJ1): CDKVTQSSPDQTVASGSEVVLLCTYDTVYSNPDLFWYRIRPDYSFQFVFYGDNSRSEGADFTQGRFSVKHILTQKAFHLVISPVRTEDSATYYCAFEPTANCGGSYTDKLIFGKGTRVTVEP.

This clone was counted between two and nine times. A single base is all that separates this from a far larger clone, so a read error is likely. The same CDR3 is also encoded by other DNA sequences in this sample. The chain carries TRDV1 and TRDJ1, with 10 bases lining up with TRDD3. The J gene is not listed in TCRdb, so it was assigned here from a DNA match to germline. Germline V gene data show CDR1 as TSWWSYY and CDR2 as QGS. V shed 9 bases, J shed 0 bases, and the junction held 31 bases outside the gene matches. The CDR3 sequence is 23 residues long. The CDR3: CALGSPYSSAFHRGIRYTDKLIF. Written as DNA, the CDR3 is TGTGCTCTCGGGTCTCCGTATAGTTCAGCCTTCCATAGGGGGATACGCTACACCGATAAACTCATCTTT.

Of note for this clone: The mismatch at residue 17 between this DNA's translation and the TCRdb protein of a much larger clone likely reflects a read error; the protein shown is translated from the DNA. The chain recombines TRDV1 with TRDJ1, with 11 bases fitting TRDD3. The J gene was missing in TCRdb and was found by matching the end of the DNA to germline. The CDR3 runs 25 residues. V gave up 2 bases and J gave up 0 bases; unmatched junction bases: 29. CDR1 is TSWWSYY and CDR2 is QGS in the germline V gene. The CDR3 DNA is TGTGCTCTTGGGGAAGGTTCGTACTTCCTATCGACATACTGGGGGATATGCTGGTACACCGATAAACTCATCTTT. Translated, it gives CALGEGSYFLSTYWGICWYTDKLIF.

This clone was seen only a few times. It is likely a read error: a sequence one base away is far more abundant. This sample includes further DNA sequences coding for the same CDR3. The chain recombines TRDV2 with TRDJ1; 10 bases align to TRDD3. Here the J gene came from matching the DNA to germline, since TCRdb omits it. V lost 0 bases to trimming and J lost 4 bases; unmatched junction nucleotides: 25. The CDR3 totals 22 residues. The germline V gene encodes CDR1 GEAIGNYY and CDR2 EKD. As DNA, the CDR3 is TGTGCCTGTGACACCGTCTTAACAGGGGGATACGCTAAGAAAAAGCATAGCGATAAACTCATCTTT. Amino acids: CACDTVLTGGYAKKKHSDKLIF.